Sequencing of this TCR beta chain was carried out in a study of CXCR3-negative and CXCR3-positive naive CD8 T cells. TRB cDNA libraries were made by UMI-labeled 5' RACE. TCRdb re-called the 5' RACE reads and catalogs CDR3 proteins one per entry, DNA excluded. The ten top clones account for roughly 0.3%, within a sample of 150,000 or so distinct CDR3 sequences. The sequence derives from a human donor in good health. Some clones in this sample may be carry-over from other donors' samples. The sequenced material came from naive CXCR3- CD8+ T cells from blood. Subset defined: CD45RO-CCR7+CD27+CD95- naive CD8+ T cells lacking CXCR3 (TNR3-).

The CDR3 sequence is CASSLSLADLNTGELFF. The chain employs TRBV28 and TRBJ2-2; there is no DNA to check the TCRdb D call of TRBD2. Per germline, CDR1 MDHEN and CDR2 SYDVKM. This CDR3 spans 17 amino acids.